This record concerns one TCR beta chain sequence. The target antigen is unknown. This sample was included in a study of T cell responses to AZD1222 COVID-19 vaccine. Regarding the study as a whole: Seropositivity was recorded at baseline in only five to seven AZD1222 recipients. Elevations in Spike-specific TCR breadth and depth followed administration of two AZD1222 doses. Donors skewed white British and female; clonal diversity was possibly underestimated.

This table comes from immunoSEQ multiplex PCR, and its TCRdb copy is limited to in-frame clones, with some not included. The sample carries approximately 89,000 clones, over 75% recorded once. The clonotype comes from an adult in good health. The starting material was peripheral blood, obtained on day 0 of AZD1222 vaccination.

Here the CDR3 DNA reads TGTGCCAGCAGCTTTTCCGTTAGCACAGATACGCAGTATTTT. Protein product: CASSFSVSTDTQYF. The chain employs TRBV7-8 and TRBJ2-3; D remains unclear. The V gene lost 3 bases and the J gene lost 0 bases, with 7 bases spanning the gap. Germline-derived CDR1 and CDR2 are SGHVS and FQNEAQ. CDR3 length: 14 amino acids.